One T cell receptor (beta chain) is described in this entry. As yet, its antigen is unknown. Trimming at V came to 5 bases and at J to 5 bases, leaving 10 bases not matched to a gene. This CDR3 contains 16 residues. Germline V CDR1 and CDR2: SGHVS, FNYEAQ. This specimen belongs to a study of T cell responses to AZD1222 COVID-19 vaccine. At the level of the study: Second-dose intervals near 4 or 12 weeks were combined. Study findings and constraints: Spike was spanned by vaccine-associated CD4 TCRs, which were dominant at 160-218 and 743-854. Two AZD1222 administrations were followed by greater Spike-specific TCR breadth and depth. The donor cohort was predominantly white British with a female majority, and clonal diversity may have been underestimated.

The method was immunoSEQ multiplex PCR; TCRdb's version includes in-frame clones alone and lacks a portion of them. The table has 100,000 to 130,000 clones, 89% seen once. The chain joins TRBV7-6 to TRBJ2-7; 12 bases match TRBD2. Sequenced here: peripheral blood, sampled on day 0 of AZD1222 vaccination. The sequence was obtained from an adult in good health. CDR3 bases: TGTGCCAGCAGCACAGATCTAGCGGGAGGGCCTCACGAGCAGTACTTC. This codes for CASSTDLAGGPHEQYF.